The present entry profiles one T cell receptor beta chain with its context. Its antigen is currently not known. No clone much larger than this one lies a single base away; base qualities are absent. In the ViraFEST assay, PBMC were stimulated with viral peptide pools, and antigen-specific CD4+ T cell clonotypes were then identified by expansion using TCR sequencing. After around 10 days of culture, CD4+ T cells were isolated with the EasySep CD4+ T cell isolation kit. Healthy vaccine recipients had no prior SARS-CoV-2 infection, confirmed by negative nucleocapsid antibodies before and after vaccination. Over 1.5 million PBMC per well were cultured with 10 ug/ml peptides in IMDM containing approximately 4.7% human AB serum, around 9.7 IU/ml IL-2 and gentamicin. Half of the culture medium was replaced with fresh IL-2-containing medium on days 3 and 7. Each peptide stimulation condition was cultured in triplicate wells unless otherwise noted. PBMC were separated from whole blood using Ficoll-Paque Plus gradient centrifugation and were then either cryopreserved at -140C or used fresh. The overlapping peptide pools covered the spike proteins of SARS-CoV-2 and of the common cold coronaviruses HCoV-NL63, HCoV-OC43 and HCoV-229E. The QIAamp micro DNA kit was used to extract genomic DNA from the cultured CD4+ T cells.

These data belong to a study of vaccination effects on CD4 cells after COVID-19 (dated by TCRdb to between 2021 and 2023). Notes on the research overall: Each participant got two doses of an mRNA SARS-CoV-2 vaccine, either BNT162b2 or mRNA-1273. Cultures from other donors in the study were sequenced using the Oncomine TCR Beta short-read assay on an Illumina iSeq 100. The full study included over 8 COVID-19 convalescent patients and a few SARS-CoV-2-naive healthy vaccine recipients. In both COVID-19 convalescent patients and infection-naive vaccine recipients, the study compared SARS-CoV-2 spike-specific CD4+ TCR repertoires from before mRNA vaccination with those from after it.

Overall study results and their limits: Only a small number of convalescent patients were included, and no early post-infection timepoints were available, which limited the study. In healthy vaccine recipients, vaccine-induced clones were almost all SARS-CoV-2 mono-reactive, with only 1 of 255 being cross-reactive with common cold coronaviruses. At late post-vaccination timepoints, both infection-induced and vaccine-induced clones showed marked clonal contraction, consistent with waning T cell responses.

Libraries were prepared through the immunoSEQ multiplex PCR assay. DNA from the cultured, isolated CD4+ T cells was subjected to TCR beta CDR3 sequencing. The authors' analysis ran thus. Non-productive TCR sequences were discarded, and reads were trimmed to the CDR3 region, with only CDR3s of 7 or more amino acids retained. The MANAFEST web app was used to pick out antigen-specific clonotypes by comparing their expansion in peptide wells with that in reference cultures. To count as positive, a clone had to show expansion at FDR<0.05 compared with the reference and with all other wells, an odds ratio above 5, and a frequency above 0.1% in two replicate wells. Cross-reactive clonotypes were defined as significantly expanded in SARS-CoV-2 spike wells and in at least one common cold coronavirus spike condition. CDR3 similarity was assessed by Levenshtein distance with the stringdist R package, and unrooted trees were built with ape in R 3.6.1. Entries here come from immuneACCESS through TCRdb and include only in-frame sequences with V and J called. Some clones fail to appear in such tables; in the studies checked, an unresolved V gene covers under half of the shortfall, and the cause of the remainder is unknown. V and J calls and clone size are copied from that table; D and trimming were computed from the DNA. This sample comprises more than 40,000 clones, roughly four fifths of them detected only once. The ten largest clones represent 10% to 12% of the sample.

The CDR3 holds 17 amino acids from the cysteine to the phenylalanine. The retained sequence is limited to the CDR3, 51 bases, with the frame set at the first base. Trimming takes 5 bases from V and 1 base from J, and the germline ends sit 20 bases apart. From the germline V gene (reference sequence), CDR1 is SEHNR and CDR2 is FQNEAQ. This TCR came from a human donor who received a COVID-19 vaccine. Sequences were derived from CD4+ T cells from PBMCs cultured with SARS-CoV-2 spike peptides, sampled before COVID-19 vaccination. The cell subset or site label of this sample denotes: SARS-CoV-2 spike overlapping peptide pool stimulation. The V and J genes are TRBV7-9 and TRBJ1-1; TRBD1 could be the D gene, as 6 bases match. The CDR3 sequence is CASSPRVGAAPNTEAFF. Read as DNA, the sequence is TGTGCCAGCAGCCCACGCGTGGGGGCAGCTCCGAACACTGAAGCTTTCTTT.